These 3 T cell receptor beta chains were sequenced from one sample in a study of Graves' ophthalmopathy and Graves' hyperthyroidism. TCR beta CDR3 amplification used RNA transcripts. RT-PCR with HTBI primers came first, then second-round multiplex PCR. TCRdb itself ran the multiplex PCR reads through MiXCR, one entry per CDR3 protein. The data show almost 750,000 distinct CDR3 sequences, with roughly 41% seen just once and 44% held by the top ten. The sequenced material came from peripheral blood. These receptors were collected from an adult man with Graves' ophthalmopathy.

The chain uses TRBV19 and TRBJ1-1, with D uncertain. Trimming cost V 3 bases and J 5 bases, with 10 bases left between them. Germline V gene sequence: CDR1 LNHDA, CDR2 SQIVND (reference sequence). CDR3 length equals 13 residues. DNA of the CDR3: TGTGCCAGTAGTATCGGATGGGGTACTGAAGCTTTCTTT. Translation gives CASSIGWGTEAFF.

The CDR3 nucleotides read TGTGCCAGCAGTGACAGAGGGGGGGAGCTGTTTTTT. It specifies CASSDRGGELFF. The chain combines TRBV25-1 with TRBJ2-2, with D possibly matching TRBD2 (5 bases). V was clipped by 3 bases and J by 8 bases, with 7 bases between them. The CDR3 is made up of 12 amino acids. Germline V gene lookup returns CDR1 MGHDK and CDR2 SYGVNS.

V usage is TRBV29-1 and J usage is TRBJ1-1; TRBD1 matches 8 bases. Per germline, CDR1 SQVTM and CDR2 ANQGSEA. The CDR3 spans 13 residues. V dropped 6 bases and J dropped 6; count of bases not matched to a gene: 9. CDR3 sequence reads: CSVGQQGEAEAFF. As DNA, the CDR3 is TGCAGCGTGGGACAACAGGGGGAGGCTGAAGCTTTCTTT.